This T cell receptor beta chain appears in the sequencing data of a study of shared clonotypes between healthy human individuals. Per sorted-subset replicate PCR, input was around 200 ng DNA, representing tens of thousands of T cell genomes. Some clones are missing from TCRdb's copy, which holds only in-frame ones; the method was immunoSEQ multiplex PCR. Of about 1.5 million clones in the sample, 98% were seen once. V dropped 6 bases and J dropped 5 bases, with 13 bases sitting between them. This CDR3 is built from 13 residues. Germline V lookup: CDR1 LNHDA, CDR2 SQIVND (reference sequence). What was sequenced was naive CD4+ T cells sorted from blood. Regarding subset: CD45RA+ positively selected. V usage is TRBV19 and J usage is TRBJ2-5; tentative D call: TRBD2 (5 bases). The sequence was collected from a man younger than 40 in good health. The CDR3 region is CASRARGRETQYF. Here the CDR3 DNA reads TGTGCCAGTAGGGCCCGAGGGCGGGAGACCCAGTACTTC.